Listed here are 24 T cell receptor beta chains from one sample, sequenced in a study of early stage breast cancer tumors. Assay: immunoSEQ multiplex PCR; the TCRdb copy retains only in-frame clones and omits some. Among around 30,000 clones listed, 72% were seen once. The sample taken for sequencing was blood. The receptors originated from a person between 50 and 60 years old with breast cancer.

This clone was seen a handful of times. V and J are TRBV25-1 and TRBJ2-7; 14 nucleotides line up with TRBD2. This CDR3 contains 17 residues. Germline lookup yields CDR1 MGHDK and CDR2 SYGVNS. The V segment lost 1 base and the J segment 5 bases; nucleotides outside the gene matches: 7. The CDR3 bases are TGTGCCAGCAGTGAATCGGGATTGGGACTAGCGGGAGACGAGCAGTACTTC. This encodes CASSESGLGLAGDEQYF.

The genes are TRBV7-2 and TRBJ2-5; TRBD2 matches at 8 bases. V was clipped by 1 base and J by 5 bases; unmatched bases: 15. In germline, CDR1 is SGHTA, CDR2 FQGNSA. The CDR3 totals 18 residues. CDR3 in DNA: TGTGCCAGCAGCTTAGGTAGTCTGGAGCGGGAGTTTCAGGAGACCCAGTACTTC. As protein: CASSLGSLEREFQETQYF.

CDR3: CASSLVLGHQPQHF. In DNA form, the CDR3 reads TGTGCCAGCAGCTTAGTTCTGGGTCATCAGCCCCAGCATTTT. The J gene is TRBJ1-5, the V gene TRBV11-2; D gene unclear. Trimming left V 1 base short and J 5 bases short, with 9 bases between. This CDR3 is 14 amino acids long. Germline CDR1 and CDR2: SGHAT and FQNNGV. The full variable domain, with the rest looked up from reference TRBV11-2 and TRBJ1-5, is EAGVAQSPRYKIIEKRQSVAFWCNPISGHATLYWYQQILGQGPKLLIQFQNNGVVDDSQLPKDRFSAERLKGVDSTLKIQPAKLEDSAVYLCASSLVLGHQPQHFGDGTRLSIL.

CDR3 in amino acids: CAISESGQGYSGNTIYF. The DNA of the CDR3 is TGTGCCATCAGTGAGTCTGGGCAGGGGTATTCTGGAAACACCATATATTTT. The rearrangement uses TRBV10-3 and TRBJ1-3, with D maybe TRBD1 (6 bases). The V end lost 0 bases, the J end lost 1 base, and 13 bases lay between the germline ends. CDR1 and CDR2 (germline): ENHRY, SYGVKD. CDR3 length: 17 residues.

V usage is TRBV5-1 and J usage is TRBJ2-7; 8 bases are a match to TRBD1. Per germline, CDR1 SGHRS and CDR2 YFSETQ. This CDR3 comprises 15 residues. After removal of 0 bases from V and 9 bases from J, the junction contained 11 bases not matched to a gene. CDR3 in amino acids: CASSLGTGKESRQYF. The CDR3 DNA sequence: TGCGCCAGCAGCTTGGGGACAGGGAAAGAGAGTCGGCAGTACTTC.

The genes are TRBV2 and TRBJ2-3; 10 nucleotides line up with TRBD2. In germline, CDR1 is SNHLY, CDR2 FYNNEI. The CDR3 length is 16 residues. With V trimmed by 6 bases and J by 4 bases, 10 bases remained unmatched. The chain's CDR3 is CASRRMASGSSDTQYF. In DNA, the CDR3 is TGTGCCAGCAGGCGGATGGCTAGCGGGAGTTCAGATACGCAGTATTTT.

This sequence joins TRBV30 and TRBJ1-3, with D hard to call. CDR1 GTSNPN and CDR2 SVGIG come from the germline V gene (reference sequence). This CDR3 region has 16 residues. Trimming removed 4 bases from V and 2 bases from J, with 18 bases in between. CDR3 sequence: CAWTEVSFGPGNTIYF. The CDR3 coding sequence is TGTGCCTGGACCGAAGTCTCCTTCGGGCCTGGAAACACCATATATTTT. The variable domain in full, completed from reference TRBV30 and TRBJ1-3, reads SQTIHQWPATLVQPVGSPLSLECTVEGTSNPNLYWYRQAAGRGLQLLFYSVGIGQISSEVPQNLSASRPQDRQFILSSKKLLLSDSGFYLCAWTEVSFGPGNTIYFGEGSWLTVV.

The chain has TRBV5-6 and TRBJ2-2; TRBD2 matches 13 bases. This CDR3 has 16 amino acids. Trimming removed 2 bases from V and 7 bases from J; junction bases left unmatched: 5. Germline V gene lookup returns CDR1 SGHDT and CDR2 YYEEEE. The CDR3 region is CASSFRTSGSHGELFF. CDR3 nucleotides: TGTGCCAGCAGCTTCCGGACTAGCGGGAGTCACGGGGAGCTGTTTTTT.

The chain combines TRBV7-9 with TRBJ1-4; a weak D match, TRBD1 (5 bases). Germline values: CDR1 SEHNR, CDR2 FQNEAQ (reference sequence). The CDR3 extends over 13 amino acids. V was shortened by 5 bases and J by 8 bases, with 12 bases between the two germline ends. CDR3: CASSLGANEKLFF. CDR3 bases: TGTGCCAGCAGCCTAGGGGCGAACGAAAAACTGTTTTTT.

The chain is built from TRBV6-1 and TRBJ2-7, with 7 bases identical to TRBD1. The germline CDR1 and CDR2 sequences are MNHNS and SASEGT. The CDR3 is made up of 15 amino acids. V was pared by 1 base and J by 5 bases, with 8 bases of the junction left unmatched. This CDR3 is CASSEVTGQVHEQYF. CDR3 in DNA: TGTGCCAGCAGTGAAGTGACAGGGCAGGTTCACGAGCAGTACTTC.

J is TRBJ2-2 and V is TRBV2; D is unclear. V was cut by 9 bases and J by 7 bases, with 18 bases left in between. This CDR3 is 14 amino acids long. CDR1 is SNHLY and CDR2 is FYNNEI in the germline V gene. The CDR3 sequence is CASHPGRAFGELFF. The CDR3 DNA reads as TGTGCCAGTCACCCCGGTAGAGCGTTCGGGGAGCTGTTTTTT.

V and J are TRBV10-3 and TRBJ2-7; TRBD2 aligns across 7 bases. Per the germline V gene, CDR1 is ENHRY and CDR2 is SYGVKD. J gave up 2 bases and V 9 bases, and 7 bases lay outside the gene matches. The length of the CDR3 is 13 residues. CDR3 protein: CAISSGTPYEQYF. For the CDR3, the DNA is TGTGCCATTTCTAGCGGAACACCCTACGAGCAGTACTTC.

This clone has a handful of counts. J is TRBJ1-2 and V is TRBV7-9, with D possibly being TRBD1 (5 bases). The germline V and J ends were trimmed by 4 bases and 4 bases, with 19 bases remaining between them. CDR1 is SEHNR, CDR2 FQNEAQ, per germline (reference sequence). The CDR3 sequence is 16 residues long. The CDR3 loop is CASSSQAHTQFYGYTF. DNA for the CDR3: TGTGCCAGCAGCTCACAGGCTCACACACAATTCTATGGCTACACCTTC. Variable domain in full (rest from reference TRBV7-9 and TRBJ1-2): DTGVSQNPRHKITKRGQNVTFRCDPISEHNRLYWYRQTLGQGPEFLTYFQNEAQLEKSRLLSDRFSAERPKGSFSTLEIQRTEQGDSAMYLCASSSQAHTQFYGYTFGSGTRLTVV.

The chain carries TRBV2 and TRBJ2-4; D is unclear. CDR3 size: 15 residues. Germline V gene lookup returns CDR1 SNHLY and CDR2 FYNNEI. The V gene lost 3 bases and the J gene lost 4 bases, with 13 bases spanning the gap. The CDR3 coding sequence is TGTGCCAGCAGTGAGTTAGGCGCTACTAAAAACATTCAGTACTTC. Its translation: CASSELGATKNIQYF.

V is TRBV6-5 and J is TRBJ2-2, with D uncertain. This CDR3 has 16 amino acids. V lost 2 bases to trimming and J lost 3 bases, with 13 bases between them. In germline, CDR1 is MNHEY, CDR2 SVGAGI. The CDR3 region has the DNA TGTGCCAGCAGTTACCGTCGACGGGCCCACACCGGGGAGCTGTTTTTT. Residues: CASSYRRRAHTGELFF.

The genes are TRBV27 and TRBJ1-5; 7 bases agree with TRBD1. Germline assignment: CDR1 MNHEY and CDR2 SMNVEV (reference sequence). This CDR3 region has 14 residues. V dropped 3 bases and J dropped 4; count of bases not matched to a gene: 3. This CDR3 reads CASSFDRENQPQHF. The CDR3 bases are TGTGCCAGCAGTTTCGACAGGGAAAATCAGCCCCAGCATTTT.

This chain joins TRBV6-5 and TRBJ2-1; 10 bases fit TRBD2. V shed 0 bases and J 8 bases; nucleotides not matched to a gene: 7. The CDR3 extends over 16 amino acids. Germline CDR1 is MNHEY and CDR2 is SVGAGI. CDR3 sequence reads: CASSYSTASGSYEQFF. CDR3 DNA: TGTGCCAGCAGTTACTCGACTGCTAGCGGGAGCTATGAGCAGTTCTTC.

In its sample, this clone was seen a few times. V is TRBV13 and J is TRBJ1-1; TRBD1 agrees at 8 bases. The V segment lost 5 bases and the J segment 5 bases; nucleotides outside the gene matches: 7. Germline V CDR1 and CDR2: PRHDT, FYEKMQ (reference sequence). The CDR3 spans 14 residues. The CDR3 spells CASSGRTGRTEAFF. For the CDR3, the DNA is TGTGCCAGCAGCGGTCGGACAGGGAGGACTGAAGCTTTCTTT. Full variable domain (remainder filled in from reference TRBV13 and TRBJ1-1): AAGVIQSPRHLIKEKRETATLKCYPIPRHDTVYWYQQGPGQDPQFLISFYEKMQSDKGSIPDRFSAQQFSDYHSELNMSSLELGDSALYFCASSGRTGRTEAFFGQGTRLTVV.

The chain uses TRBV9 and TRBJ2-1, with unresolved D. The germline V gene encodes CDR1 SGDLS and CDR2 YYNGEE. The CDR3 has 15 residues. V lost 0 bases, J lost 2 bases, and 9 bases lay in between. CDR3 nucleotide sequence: TGTGCCAGCAGCGTAGGGGTGGGCCCCTACAATGAGCAGTTCTTC. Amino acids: CASSVGVGPYNEQFF.

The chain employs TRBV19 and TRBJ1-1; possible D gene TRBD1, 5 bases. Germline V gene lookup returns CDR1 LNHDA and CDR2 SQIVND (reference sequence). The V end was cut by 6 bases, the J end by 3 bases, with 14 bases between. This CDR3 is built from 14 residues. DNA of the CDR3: TGTGCCAGTAGACCCTCGGGGGGATACACTGAAGCTTTCTTT. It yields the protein CASRPSGGYTEAFF.

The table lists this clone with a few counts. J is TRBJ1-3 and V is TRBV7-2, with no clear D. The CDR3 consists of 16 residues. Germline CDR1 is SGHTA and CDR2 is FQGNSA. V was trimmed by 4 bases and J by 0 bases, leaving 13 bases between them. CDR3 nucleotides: TGTGCCAGCAGCTCCCGCCCCGTAGGCTCTGGAAACACCATATATTTT. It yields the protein CASSSRPVGSGNTIYF. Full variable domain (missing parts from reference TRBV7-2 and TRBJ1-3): GAGVSQSPSNKVTEKGKDVELRCDPISGHTALYWYRQSLGQGLEFLIYFQGNSAPDKSGLPSDRFSAERTGGSVSTLTIQRTQQEDSAVYLCASSSRPVGSGNTIYFGEGSWLTVV.

The CDR3 coding sequence is TGTGCCAGCCGCAGTGCGGGCGGGAGAGCGAATCTTGATACGCAGTATTTT. As protein: CASRSAGGRANLDTQYF. The gene calls are TRBV7-9 and TRBJ2-3; 7 positions agree with TRBD2. The V and J ends lost 8 bases and 6 bases, in that order; junction bases with no gene match: 20. The CDR3 runs 17 residues. Germline loops: CDR1 SEHNR, CDR2 FQNEAQ (reference sequence). The full variable domain, with the rest looked up from reference TRBV7-9 and TRBJ2-3, is DTGVSQNPRHKITKRGQNVTFRCDPISEHNRLYWYRQTLGQGPEFLTYFQNEAQLEKSRLLSDRFSAERPKGSFSTLEIQRTEQGDSAMYLCASRSAGGRANLDTQYFGPGTRLTVL.

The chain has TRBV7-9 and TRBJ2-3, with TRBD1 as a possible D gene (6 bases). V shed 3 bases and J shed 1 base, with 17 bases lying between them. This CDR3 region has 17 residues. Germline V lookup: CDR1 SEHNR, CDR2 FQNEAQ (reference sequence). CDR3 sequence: CASSFPTYRVRTDTQYF. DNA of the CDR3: TGTGCCAGCAGCTTTCCCACTTACAGGGTTCGCACAGATACGCAGTATTTT.

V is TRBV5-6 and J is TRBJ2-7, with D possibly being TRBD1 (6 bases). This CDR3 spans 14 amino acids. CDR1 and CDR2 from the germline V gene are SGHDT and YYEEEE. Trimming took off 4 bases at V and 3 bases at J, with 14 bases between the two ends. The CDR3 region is CASSMIQGDYEQYF. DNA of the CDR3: TGTGCCAGCAGCATGATACAGGGAGACTACGAGCAGTACTTC.